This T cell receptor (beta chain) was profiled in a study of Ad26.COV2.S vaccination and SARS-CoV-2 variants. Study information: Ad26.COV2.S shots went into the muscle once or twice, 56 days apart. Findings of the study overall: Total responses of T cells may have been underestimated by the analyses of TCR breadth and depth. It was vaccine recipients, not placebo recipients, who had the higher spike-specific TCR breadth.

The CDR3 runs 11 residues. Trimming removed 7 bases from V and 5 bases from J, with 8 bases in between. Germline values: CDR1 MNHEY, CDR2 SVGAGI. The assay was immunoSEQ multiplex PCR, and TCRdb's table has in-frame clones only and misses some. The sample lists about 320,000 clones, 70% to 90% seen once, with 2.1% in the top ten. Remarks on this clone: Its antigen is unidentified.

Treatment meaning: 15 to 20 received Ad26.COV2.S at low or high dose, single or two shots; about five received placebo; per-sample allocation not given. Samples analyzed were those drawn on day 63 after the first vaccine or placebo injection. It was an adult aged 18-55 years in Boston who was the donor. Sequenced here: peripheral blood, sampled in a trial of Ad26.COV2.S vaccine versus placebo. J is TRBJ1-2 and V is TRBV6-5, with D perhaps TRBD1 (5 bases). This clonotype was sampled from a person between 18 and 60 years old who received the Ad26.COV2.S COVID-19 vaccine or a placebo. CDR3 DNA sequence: TGTGCCAGCACCCGGGGGTATGGCTACACCTTC. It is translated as CASTRGYGYTF.